These T cell receptor beta chains were read from a single sample in a study of CD8+ T cells in alopecia areata. The table came from immunoSEQ multiplex PCR; TCRdb's copy has only in-frame clones and leaves some out. The data show 130,000 to 150,000 clones, with about three fifths seen just once and 36% held by the top ten. The specimen was CD8+ T cells sorted from blood. These receptor sequences come from a human donor in good health. The CDR3 runs from the conserved cysteine through the conserved F or W. Fields, in order: CDR3 protein, CDR3 DNA, V gene, clone size, D gene, J gene. A D gene is named only where the DNA matches it firmly. Size values are once, few and many counts, or a class for expanded clones, and some rows have none.

CDR3 protein: CASSYSTETQYF
CDR3 DNA: TGTGCCAGCAGTTACTCGACGGAGACCCAGTACTTC
V gene: TRBV6-6
clone size: -
D gene: -
J gene: TRBJ2-5

CDR3 protein: CASSLDVTYEQYF
CDR3 DNA: TGTGCCAGCAGCTTGGATGTTACCTACGAGCAGTACTTC
V gene: TRBV5-6
clone size: -
D gene: -
J gene: TRBJ2-7

CDR3 protein: CASSQDSRMLGELFF
CDR3 DNA: TGCGCCAGCAGCCAAGATTCCAGAATGCTCGGGGAGCTGTTTTTT
V gene: TRBV4-1
clone size: -
D gene: -
J gene: TRBJ2-2

CDR3 protein: CSVEDKARDPFF
CDR3 DNA: TGCAGCGTTGAGGACAAGGCCAGGGACCCGTTCTTC
V gene: TRBV29-1
clone size: -
D gene: -
J gene: TRBJ2-1

CDR3 protein: CASSPTTGFQPQHF
CDR3 DNA: TGTGCCAGCTCACCGACGACAGGTTTTCAGCCCCAGCATTTT
V gene: TRBV18
clone size: -
D gene: -
J gene: TRBJ1-5

CDR3 protein: CASSLWTSGSYEQYF
CDR3 DNA: TGCGCCAGCAGCTTGTGGACTAGCGGGAGTTACGAGCAGTACTTC
V gene: TRBV5-1
clone size: -
D gene: TRBD2
J gene: TRBJ2-7

CDR3 protein: CASSLAGGNEQFF
CDR3 DNA: TGTGCCAGCAGTTTGGCGGGAGGTAATGAGCAGTTCTTC
V gene: TRBV27
clone size: -
D gene: TRBD2
J gene: TRBJ2-1

CDR3 protein: CASSVGVSSGNTIYF
CDR3 DNA: TGTGCCAGCAGCGTAGGAGTCAGCTCTGGAAACACCATATATTTT
V gene: TRBV9
clone size: -
D gene: -
J gene: TRBJ1-3

CDR3 protein: CSFTEGGGYTF
CDR3 DNA: TGCAGCTTCACTGAGGGTGGGGGCTACACCTTC
V gene: TRBV29-1
clone size: -
D gene: -
J gene: TRBJ1-2

CDR3 protein: CASSWTRDNEQFF
CDR3 DNA: TGTGCCAGCAGTTGGACCCGGGACAATGAGCAGTTCTTC
V gene: TRBV6-1
clone size: -
D gene: -
J gene: TRBJ2-1

CDR3 protein: CASQPGTVNYGYTF
CDR3 DNA: TGTGCCAGCCAACCAGGAACAGTCAACTATGGCTACACCTTC
V gene: TRBV25-1
clone size: -
D gene: -
J gene: TRBJ1-2

CDR3 protein: CAISESSGGAAWEQYF
CDR3 DNA: TGTGCCATCAGTGAGTCGTCAGGGGGCGCGGCCTGGGAGCAGTACTTC
V gene: TRBV10-3
clone size: -
D gene: TRBD1
J gene: TRBJ2-7

CDR3 protein: CASTTRQGPYNEQFF
CDR3 DNA: TGTGCCAGCACCACAAGACAGGGACCCTACAATGAGCAGTTCTTC
V gene: TRBV28
clone size: few
D gene: TRBD1
J gene: TRBJ2-1

CDR3 protein: CASSVADTGELFF
CDR3 DNA: TGTGCCAGCAGCGTAGCCGACACCGGGGAGCTGTTTTTT
V gene: TRBV9
clone size: -
D gene: -
J gene: TRBJ2-2

CDR3 protein: CSVGGTGGEQYF
CDR3 DNA: TGCAGCGTTGGGGGTACAGGGGGCGAGCAGTACTTC
V gene: TRBV29-1
clone size: few
D gene: TRBD1
J gene: TRBJ2-7

CDR3 protein: CATSRGGNQPQHF
CDR3 DNA: TGTGCCACCAGCAGGGGAGGCAATCAGCCCCAGCATTTT
V gene: TRBV15
clone size: -
D gene: -
J gene: TRBJ1-5

CDR3 protein: CASGLDLLKGYEQYF
CDR3 DNA: TGTGCTAGTGGTTTGGATCTCCTCAAAGGCTACGAGCAGTACTTC
V gene: TRBV12-5
clone size: -
D gene: -
J gene: TRBJ2-7

CDR3 protein: CASSSSGTGSYEQYF
CDR3 DNA: TGTGCCAGCAGCTCTAGCGGGACAGGGTCCTACGAGCAGTACTTC
V gene: TRBV7-8
clone size: -
D gene: -
J gene: TRBJ2-7

CDR3 protein: CASSLSRGGANVLTF
CDR3 DNA: TGTGCCAGCAGTTTATCCAGGGGTGGGGCCAACGTCCTGACTTTC
V gene: TRBV27
clone size: -
D gene: -
J gene: TRBJ2-6

CDR3 protein: CASSYTGTGANTIYF
CDR3 DNA: TGTGCCAGCAGCTATACCGGGACCGGGGCAAACACCATATATTTT
V gene: TRBV7-9
clone size: few
D gene: -
J gene: TRBJ1-3

CDR3 protein: CSVNTGSYEQYF
CDR3 DNA: TGCAGCGTGAATACAGGGTCCTACGAGCAGTACTTC
V gene: TRBV29-1
clone size: -
D gene: -
J gene: TRBJ2-7

CDR3 protein: CASSYPGQGWAF
CDR3 DNA: TGTGCCAGCAGTTATCCGGGACAGGGTTGGGCGTTC
V gene: TRBV6-5
clone size: many
D gene: TRBD1
J gene: TRBJ1-2

CDR3 protein: CASRLAGYNEQFF
CDR3 DNA: TGTGCCAGCAGGCTAGCGGGTTACAATGAGCAGTTCTTC
V gene: TRBV27
clone size: -
D gene: TRBD2
J gene: TRBJ2-1

CDR3 protein: CASSLAEWGDQETQYF
CDR3 DNA: TGTGCCAGCAGCTTAGCGGAGTGGGGCGACCAAGAGACCCAGTACTTC
V gene: TRBV11-2
clone size: -
D gene: -
J gene: TRBJ2-5

CDR3 protein: CASSVGSGRNSYNEQFF
CDR3 DNA: TGTGCCAGCAGCGTAGGGAGCGGGAGGAATTCCTACAATGAGCAGTTCTTC
V gene: TRBV9
clone size: once
D gene: TRBD2
J gene: TRBJ2-1

CDR3 protein: CASTVDGSFQREQYF
CDR3 DNA: TGTGCCAGCACGGTGGACGGATCCTTTCAGCGCGAGCAGTACTTC
V gene: TRBV2
clone size: -
D gene: -
J gene: TRBJ2-7

CDR3 protein: CAWGQGAHEQYF
CDR3 DNA: TGTGCCTGGGGACAGGGGGCCCACGAGCAGTACTTC
V gene: TRBV30
clone size: -
D gene: TRBD1
J gene: TRBJ2-7

CDR3 protein: CATPRGETTGELFF
CDR3 DNA: TGTGCCACCCCCCGGGGGGAGACTACCGGGGAGCTGTTTTTT
V gene: TRBV19
clone size: few
D gene: TRBD2
J gene: TRBJ2-2

CDR3 protein: CSASGSRGYTF
CDR3 DNA: TGCAGTGCTAGTGGGTCGAGAGGCTACACCTTC
V gene: TRBV20-1
clone size: few
D gene: -
J gene: TRBJ1-2

CDR3 protein: CASSPGTGVGYTF
CDR3 DNA: TGCGCCAGCAGCCCCGGGACAGGGGTAGGCTACACCTTC
V gene: TRBV5-1
clone size: -
D gene: TRBD1
J gene: TRBJ1-2

CDR3 protein: CASSGDRAGNYEQYF
CDR3 DNA: TGTGCCAGCAGCGGCGACAGGGCGGGGAACTACGAGCAGTACTTC
V gene: TRBV9
clone size: -
D gene: -
J gene: TRBJ2-7

CDR3 protein: CASSFGTGGSYEQYF
CDR3 DNA: TGTGCCAGCAGTTTTGGGACAGGGGGATCGTACGAGCAGTACTTC
V gene: TRBV6-5
clone size: -
D gene: TRBD1
J gene: TRBJ2-7

CDR3 protein: CASSLDGQSSYEQYF
CDR3 DNA: TGTGCCAGCAGCTTAGATGGACAGTCTTCCTACGAGCAGTACTTC
V gene: TRBV11-2
clone size: -
D gene: -
J gene: TRBJ2-7

CDR3 protein: CASSGSGGEETQYF
CDR3 DNA: TGTGCCAGCAGTGGAAGCGGGGGCGAAGAGACCCAGTACTTC
V gene: TRBV28
clone size: -
D gene: TRBD2
J gene: TRBJ2-5

CDR3 protein: CSAVPSGSYNEQFF
CDR3 DNA: TGCAGCGCCGTACCTAGCGGGAGCTACAATGAGCAGTTCTTC
V gene: TRBV29-1
clone size: -
D gene: TRBD2
J gene: TRBJ2-1

CDR3 protein: CASSGSSGSFDEQFF
CDR3 DNA: TGTGCCAGCAGTGGTTCAAGCGGGAGTTTCGATGAGCAGTTCTTC
V gene: TRBV6-5
clone size: -
D gene: TRBD2
J gene: TRBJ2-1

CDR3 protein: CSVGVRVETQYF
CDR3 DNA: TGCAGCGTTGGGGTGAGGGTTGAGACCCAGTACTTC
V gene: TRBV29-1
clone size: -
D gene: -
J gene: TRBJ2-5

CDR3 protein: CASRISGVGKDTQYF
CDR3 DNA: TGTGCCAGCAGAATCAGCGGGGTCGGGAAAGATACGCAGTATTTT
V gene: TRBV7-6
clone size: -
D gene: TRBD2
J gene: TRBJ2-3

CDR3 protein: CASSFRDIGTDTQYF
CDR3 DNA: TGTGCCAGCAGTTTCCGGGACATTGGCACAGATACGCAGTATTTT
V gene: TRBV2
clone size: -
D gene: -
J gene: TRBJ2-3

CDR3 protein: CASSQEGGWDTIYF
CDR3 DNA: TGTGCCAGCAGCCAAGAGGGAGGTTGGGACACCATATATTTT
V gene: TRBV4-2
clone size: few
D gene: -
J gene: TRBJ1-3

CDR3 protein: CASSDRYTF
CDR3 DNA: TGTGCCAGCAGTGATCGGTACACCTTC
V gene: TRBV6-4
clone size: -
D gene: -
J gene: TRBJ1-2

CDR3 protein: CASSLALGQGTDTQYF
CDR3 DNA: TGCGCCAGCAGCTTGGCCCTTGGACAGGGCACAGATACGCAGTATTTT
V gene: TRBV5-1
clone size: few
D gene: TRBD1
J gene: TRBJ2-3

CDR3 protein: CASSPGTTFSEQYF
CDR3 DNA: TGTGCCAGTAGCCCCGGGACTACCTTCTCCGAGCAGTACTTC
V gene: TRBV19
clone size: -
D gene: TRBD2
J gene: TRBJ2-7

CDR3 protein: CASSFGGGPYNEQFF
CDR3 DNA: TGCGCCAGCAGCTTCGGGGGTGGTCCCTACAATGAGCAGTTCTTC
V gene: TRBV5-1
clone size: few
D gene: -
J gene: TRBJ2-1

CDR3 protein: CASTRSGAQPQHF
CDR3 DNA: TGTGCCAGCACGCGATCAGGGGCTCAGCCCCAGCATTTT
V gene: TRBV7-9
clone size: once
D gene: -
J gene: TRBJ1-5

CDR3 protein: CASSLDTNEQFF
CDR3 DNA: TGTGCCAGCAGTTTAGACACCAATGAGCAGTTCTTC
V gene: TRBV27
clone size: -
D gene: -
J gene: TRBJ2-1

CDR3 protein: CASSAYSYEQYF
CDR3 DNA: TGTGCCAGCAGTGCCTACAGCTACGAGCAGTACTTC
V gene: TRBV25-1
clone size: -
D gene: -
J gene: TRBJ2-7

CDR3 protein: CASSVMTADTQYF
CDR3 DNA: TGTGCCAGCAGCGTTATGACCGCAGATACGCAGTATTTT
V gene: TRBV7-9
clone size: few
D gene: -
J gene: TRBJ2-3

CDR3 protein: CASSADDKGNSSAGELFF
CDR3 DNA: TGTGCCAGCAGCGCCGACGACAAAGGGAATTCATCGGCCGGGGAGCTGTTTTTT
V gene: TRBV9
clone size: -
D gene: -
J gene: TRBJ2-2